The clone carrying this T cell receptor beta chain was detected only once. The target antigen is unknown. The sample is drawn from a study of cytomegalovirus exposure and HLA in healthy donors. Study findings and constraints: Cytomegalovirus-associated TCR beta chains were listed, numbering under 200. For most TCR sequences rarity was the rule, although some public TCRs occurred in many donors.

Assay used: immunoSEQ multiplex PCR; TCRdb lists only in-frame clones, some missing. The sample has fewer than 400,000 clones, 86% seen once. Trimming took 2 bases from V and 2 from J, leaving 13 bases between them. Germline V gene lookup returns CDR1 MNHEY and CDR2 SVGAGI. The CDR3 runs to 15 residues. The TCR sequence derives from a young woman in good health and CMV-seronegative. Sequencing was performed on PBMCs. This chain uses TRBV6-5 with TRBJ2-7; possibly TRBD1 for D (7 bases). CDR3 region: CASSYGGQGAYEQYF. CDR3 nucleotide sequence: TGTGCCAGCAGTTACGGGGGGCAGGGGGCCTACGAGCAGTACTTC.